This entry lists 27 T cell receptor beta chains sequenced from one sample in a study of CD8 T cells in cerebrospinal fluid in Alzheimer's disease. TCRdb re-called the 10x single-cell sequencing reads and shows each CDR3 protein once, DNA omitted. The listing records roughly 1,400 distinct CDR3 sequences. Sequencing was carried out using cerebrospinal fluid. These receptors all stem from a human donor with mild cognitive impairment.

This chain uses TRBV12-3 or TRBV12-4 with TRBJ2-3; the TCRdb call, TRBD1, lacks DNA for checking. The CDR3 sequence is 15 residues long. The chain's CDR3 is CASSPQGRSTDTQYF.

The V and J genes are TRBV5-6 and TRBJ2-7; TCRdb selects TRBD2, and the lack of DNA leaves this call unchecked. This CDR3 is 16 amino acids long. From germline, CDR1 is SGHDT and CDR2 YYEEEE. CDR3 region: CASSLAGLGLSYEQYF. The complete variable domain, with remaining parts taken from reference TRBV5-6 and TRBJ2-7, reads DAGVTQSPTHLIKTRGQQVTLRCSPKSGHDTVSWYQQALGQGPQFIFQYYEEEERQRGNFPDRFSGHQFPNYSSELNVNALLLGDSALYLCASSLAGLGLSYEQYFGPGTRLTVT.

This clonotype is labeled hyperexpanded based on frequency. V and J are TRBV12-3 or TRBV12-4 and TRBJ2-3; lacking DNA, the TRBD1 call made by TCRdb goes unchecked. The CDR3 sequence is 14 residues long. The CDR3: CASSRGDRGDTQYF.

The chain has TRBV18 and TRBJ1-5; checking the TCRdb D call of TRBD1 is not possible without DNA. Germline assignment: CDR1 KGHSH and CDR2 LQKENI. This CDR3 region has 18 residues. CDR3 protein: CASSPVSLTGQQNQPQHF.

The V and J genes are TRBV27 and TRBJ2-6; TCRdb designates TRBD2, a call that cannot be tested without DNA. The CDR3 contains 17 residues. Germline assignment: CDR1 MNHEY and CDR2 SMNVEV (reference sequence). The CDR3 sequence: CASSLGTSGRTANVLTF.

This clonotype is deemed medium-sized (0.01 to 0.1%) by its frequency. The V and J genes are TRBV28 and TRBJ2-3; absent DNA, TCRdb's TRBD2 call cannot be checked. This CDR3 has 16 residues. The germline V gene has CDR1 MDHEN and CDR2 SYDVKM. CDR3 loop: CASSPGLAGGQDTQYF. The variable domain in full, completed from reference TRBV28 and TRBJ2-3, reads DVKVTQSSRYLVKRTGEKVFLECVQDMDHENMFWYRQDPGLGLRLIYFSYDVKMKEKGDIPEGYSVSREKKERFSLILESASTNQTSMYLCASSPGLAGGQDTQYFGPGTRLTVL.

This sequence joins TRBV20-1 and TRBJ2-7; the D call from TCRdb, TRBD2, cannot be confirmed without DNA. The length of the CDR3 is 13 residues. The V gene's germline CDR1 is DFQATT and CDR2 SNEGSKA (reference sequence). CDR3 protein: CSAGTEALYEQYF.

The V and J genes are TRBV27 and TRBJ2-7; lacking DNA, the TRBD1 call made by TCRdb goes unchecked. The CDR3 consists of 14 residues. Looked up from germline, CDR1 is MNHEY and CDR2 is SMNVEV (reference sequence). CDR3 sequence reads: CASSRDRGLVEQYF.

This clonotype is identified as medium-sized (0.01 to 0.1%) from frequency. The gene calls are TRBV5-1 and TRBJ2-7; TCRdb picks TRBD1, but there is no DNA to check that call. The V gene's germline CDR1 is SGHRS and CDR2 YFSETQ. The CDR3 has 14 residues. The CDR3 protein is CASSLESGQDGQYF.

Considering frequency, this clonotype is medium-sized. The chain uses TRBV20-1 and TRBJ2-3; TCRdb reports TRBD1, a call that lacks DNA to check it against. Germline V gene data show CDR1 as DFQATT and CDR2 as SNEGSKA (reference sequence). This CDR3 spans 15 amino acids. The CDR3 region is CSARDKGTSVDTQYF.

The gene calls are TRBV6-5 and TRBJ2-5; TCRdb lists TRBD2, though no DNA is available to test this call. The germline V gene encodes CDR1 MNHEY and CDR2 SVGAGI. The CDR3 has 15 residues. CDR3 protein: CASSYAGGSRETQYF.

The V gene is TRBV28, the J gene TRBJ1-2; without DNA, the TCRdb call of TRBD1 cannot be checked. The length of the CDR3 is 13 residues. Germline lookup yields CDR1 MDHEN and CDR2 SYDVKM. The CDR3 spells CASLPGNSDGYTF.

The chain joins TRBV20-1 to TRBJ1-5; TCRdb returns TRBD1, unconfirmable since there is no DNA. The germline V gene encodes CDR1 DFQATT and CDR2 SNEGSKA (reference sequence). The CDR3 has 12 residues. CDR3: CSVGQGNQPQHF.

V gene TRBV25-1 combines with J gene TRBJ2-5; the D call of TRBD2 rests on TCRdb alone, since no DNA is present to check it. From germline, CDR1 is MGHDK and CDR2 SYGVNS. The CDR3 consists of 14 residues. The CDR3 loop is CASSESRQGKTQYF.

In terms of frequency, this clonotype is large. This chain uses TRBV3-1 with TRBJ2-3; TCRdb lists TRBD2, though no DNA is available to test this call. This CDR3 has 15 residues. CDR1 is LGHDT and CDR2 is YNNKEL in the germline V gene (reference sequence). This chain's CDR3 is CASSRVAGGGDTQYF.

This chain joins TRBV2 and TRBJ2-3; TCRdb's assignment of TRBD1 cannot be checked, as there is no DNA. The CDR3 sequence is 13 residues long. In germline, CDR1 is SNHLY, CDR2 FYNNEI. The CDR3 loop reads CASSSGGSRAQYF.

By frequency, this clonotype is medium-sized (0.01 to 0.1%). The chain has TRBV11-3 and TRBJ2-3. The germline V gene has CDR1 SGHNT and CDR2 YENEEA. This CDR3 has 15 amino acids. The CDR3 here is CASSLGVSTTDTQYF. Full variable domain (remainder filled in from reference TRBV11-3 and TRBJ2-3): EAGVVQSPRYKIIEKKQPVAFWCNPISGHNTLYWYLQNLGQGPELLIRYENEEAVDDSQLPKDRFSAERLKGVDSTLKIQPAELGDSAVYLCASSLGVSTTDTQYFGPGTRLTVL.

This clonotype counts as medium-sized (0.01 to 0.1%) by frequency. The chain recombines TRBV6-1 with TRBJ2-3; with no DNA, the TCRdb D assignment of TRBD2 cannot be verified. In germline, CDR1 is MNHNS, CDR2 SASEGT. This CDR3 comprises 15 residues. The CDR3 reads CASNSAGTITDTQYF.

Frequency places this clonotype as medium-sized. This chain joins TRBV10-3 and TRBJ2-3. The germline CDR1 and CDR2 sequences are ENHRY and SYGVKD. The length of the CDR3 is 11 residues. The CDR3 here is CAISRTDTQYF.

The chain carries TRBV28 and TRBJ1-2; lacking DNA, the TRBD1 call made by TCRdb goes unchecked. The CDR3 has 13 residues. Germline loops: CDR1 MDHEN, CDR2 SYDVKM. Here the CDR3 reads CASRDIRFYGYTF.

The rearrangement links TRBV21-1 to TRBJ1-5; TCRdb calls TRBD1, which cannot be checked without DNA. TRBV21-1 is marked as a pseudogene. This CDR3 region has 17 residues. CDR3: CASSNNSLGQLNQPQHF.

This clonotype is medium-sized by frequency. This chain uses TRBV20-1 with TRBJ2-1; TCRdb picks TRBD1, but there is no DNA to check that call. Germline values: CDR1 DFQATT, CDR2 SNEGSKA (reference sequence). CDR3 length: 16 residues. The CDR3 loop reads CSARASRGAAGNEQFF.

This rearrangement joins TRBV5-6 to TRBJ1-4; without DNA, the TCRdb call of TRBD1 cannot be checked. This CDR3 has 12 residues. Germline loops: CDR1 SGHDT, CDR2 YYEEEE. This CDR3 is CASSQGHEKLFF.

The CDR3 reads CASSPGQKRSTGELFF. V usage is TRBV5-6 and J usage is TRBJ2-2; TCRdb's D call of TRBD1 is untestable without DNA. The CDR3 runs to 16 residues. In germline, CDR1 is SGHDT, CDR2 YYEEEE.

Measured by frequency, this clonotype is medium-sized. This chain connects TRBV7-8 to TRBJ1-3; the TRBD1 assignment by TCRdb is unverifiable without DNA. The CDR3 sequence is 17 residues long. Germline V CDR1 and CDR2: SGHVS, FQNEAQ. The CDR3 here is CASSAGQGSLSGNTIYF.

The rearrangement joins TRBV10-3 to TRBJ2-7; TCRdb designates TRBD1, a call that cannot be tested without DNA. The germline V gene has CDR1 ENHRY and CDR2 SYGVKD. The CDR3 has 15 residues. The CDR3 is CAISQAQQGHDEQYF.

This clonotype is identified as hyperexpanded (1% or more) from frequency. This sequence joins TRBV7-2 and TRBJ2-3; TCRdb's D gene call, TRBD2, goes unchecked for lack of DNA. Germline CDR1 and CDR2: SGHTA and FQGNSA. The CDR3 has 14 residues. The CDR3 here is CASSIGTFTDTQYF.